This TCR beta chain was recorded in a study of OX40 agonist ivuxolimab in advanced cancers. Libraries were prepared by immunoSEQ multiplex PCR; TCRdb keeps only in-frame clonotypes and omits some of them. The sample includes 65,000 to 80,000 clones, approximately 90% seen only once; the top ten take approximately 15%. Germline CDR1 reads LNHDA; CDR2 reads SQIVND (reference sequence). The CDR3 is 11 residues long. Between the trimmed V and J ends, which lost 9 bases and 8 bases, there was a span of 13 bases. The receptor was isolated from an adult with an advanced solid tumor such as melanoma, head and neck, liver or kidney cancer. This material consisted of CD4+ or CD8+ T cells sorted from blood, taken in a trial of the OX40 agonist ivuxolimab. The genes are TRBV19 and TRBJ1-1; D gene uncertain. CDR3 bases: TGTGCCAGCGAAAACGCGAGGGAAGCTTTCTTT. Translating it yields CASENAREAFF. Supplemented by reference TRBV19 and TRBJ1-1, the full variable domain reads DGGITQSPKYLFRKEGQNVTLSCEQNLNHDAMYWYRQDPGQGLRLIYYSQIVNDFQKGDIAEGYSVSREKKESFPLTVTSAQKNPTAFYLCASENAREAFFGQGTRLTVV.